This T cell receptor (beta chain) was obtained from a study of regulatory T cells in long-lasting Graves disease. Study in general: Graves' patients diagnosed newly had used antithyroid drugs under 3 months.

A note on this clonotype: Its antigen remains unidentified.

Study-wide findings and caveats: The study found TRBV28, TRBJ1-2 and TRBJ2-5 favored in persistent disease. Persistent Graves' patients showed less TCR diversity than newly diagnosed patients showed.

Time point noted: newly diagnosed GD, antithyroid drugs for less than 3 months. RNA extracted from PBMCs served as the sequencing template. Arm-PCR of CDR3 regions with iRepertoire HTBI primers generated TCR beta libraries. Original processing notes: Identification of gene segments yielded more than 55 TRBV and 14 TRBJ across samples. TCRdb fed the multiplex PCR reads into MiXCR, producing one record per CDR3 protein. The V and J calls follow TCRdb's processing rather than the paper's. The sample has around 400,000 distinct CDR3 sequences; about a sixth are singletons. The CDR3 totals 18 residues. Germline CDR1 reads SGHRS; CDR2 reads YFSETQ.

V usage is TRBV5-1 and J usage is TRBJ2-5; 12 bases agree with TRBD1. The end of the DNA fits TRBJ2-1 better, so the J call may be wrong. The sequence derives from a female donor with Graves disease. Sequences were derived from peripheral blood mononuclear cells (PBMCs), sampled at new diagnosis, from a patient treated with antithyroid drugs. As DNA, the CDR3 is TGCGCCAGCAGGGTGCGGGAGGGCCGGGACAGGGGGCTTAATGAGCAGTTCTTC. The encoded protein is CASRVREGRDRGLNEQFF.